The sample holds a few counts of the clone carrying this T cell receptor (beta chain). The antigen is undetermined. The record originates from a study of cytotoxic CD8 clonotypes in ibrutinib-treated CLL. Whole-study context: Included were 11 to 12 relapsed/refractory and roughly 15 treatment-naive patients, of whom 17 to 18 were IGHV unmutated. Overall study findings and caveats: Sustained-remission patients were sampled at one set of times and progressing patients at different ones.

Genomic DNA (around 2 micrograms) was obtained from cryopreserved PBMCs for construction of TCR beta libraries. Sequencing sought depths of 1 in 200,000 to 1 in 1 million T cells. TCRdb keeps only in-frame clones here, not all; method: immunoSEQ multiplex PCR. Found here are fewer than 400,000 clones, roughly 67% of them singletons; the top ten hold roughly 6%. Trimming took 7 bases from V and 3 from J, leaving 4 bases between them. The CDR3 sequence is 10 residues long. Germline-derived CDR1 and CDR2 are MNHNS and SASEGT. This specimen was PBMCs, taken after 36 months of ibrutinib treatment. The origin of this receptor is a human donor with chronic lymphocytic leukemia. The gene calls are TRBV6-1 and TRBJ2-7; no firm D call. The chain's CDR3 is CASMLYEQYF. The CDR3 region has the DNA TGTGCCAGCATGCTCTACGAGCAGTACTTC.